This passage covers 26 T cell receptor beta chains from one sample sequenced in a study of cytomegalovirus exposure and HLA in healthy donors. The PCR used 60 Vbeta and 13 Jbeta primers. Method: immunoSEQ multiplex PCR; TCRdb's copy keeps in-frame clones and lacks some. In the table there are approximately 110,000 clones, approximately 82% of which are singletons. Sequencing was performed on PBMCs. These TCRs come from a young man in good health and CMV-seropositive.

V usage is TRBV21-1 and J usage is TRBJ2-7; the table assigns TRBD2, which was not confirmed against the DNA. TRBV21-1 is assigned pseudogene status. The CDR3 is 19 residues long. CDR3 coding DNA: TGTGCCAGCAGCGCGCCGCCCGTGACTAGCGGGAGGCTGACCTACGAGCAGTACGTC. Translating gives CASSAPPVTSGRLTYEQYV.

This sequence joins TRBV10-3 and TRBJ2-5; 8 nucleotides align to TRBD2. Germline assignment: CDR1 ENHRY and CDR2 SYGVKD. The CDR3 is made up of 15 amino acids. Losses at the gene ends were 0 bases for V and 2 bases for J; bases not matched to a gene: 2. The CDR3 loop is CAISESASGQETQYF. The CDR3 nucleotides are TGTGCCATCAGTGAGTCGGCTAGCGGGCAAGAGACCCAGTACTTC.

The rearrangement joins TRBV5-1 to TRBJ1-1, with D tentatively TRBD1 (6 bases). The germline V gene encodes CDR1 SGHRS and CDR2 YFSETQ. V lost 0 bases and J lost 11, with 14 bases in between. The CDR3 spans 13 residues. This chain's CDR3 is CASSLGGSGAAFF. The CDR3 nucleotides are TGCGCCAGCAGCTTGGGGGGGTCAGGGGCGGCTTTCTTT.

The chain couples TRBV5-4 to TRBJ2-1; 10 bases align to TRBD1. In germline, CDR1 is SGHNT, CDR2 YYREEE (reference sequence). The CDR3 extends over 14 amino acids. Germline trimming cut 6 bases from V and 5 bases from J; bases unmatched to any gene: 5. CDR3 residues: CASILDRGNNEQFF. The CDR3 DNA sequence: TGTGCCAGCATCCTGGACAGGGGGAACAATGAGCAGTTCTTC.

This chain's CDR3 is CASSFWGGGYGYTF. DNA for the CDR3: TGTGCCAGCAGCTTTTGGGGGGGCGGATATGGCTACACCTTC. The V gene is TRBV5-4, the J gene TRBJ1-2; TRBD1 is a possible D gene (6 bases). This CDR3 comprises 14 residues. Looked up from germline, CDR1 is SGHNT and CDR2 is YYREEE (reference sequence). The V gene lost 2 bases and the J gene lost 5 bases, with 13 bases spanning the gap.

This clone occurred once. CDR3 sequence: CASSRGARIFQPQHF. The CDR3 bases are TGTGCCAGTAGCAGGGGGGCTCGGATATTTCAGCCCCAGCATTTT. The rearrangement joins TRBV19 to TRBJ1-5; 7 positions match TRBD1. The CDR3 totals 15 residues. Germline V gene lookup returns CDR1 LNHDA and CDR2 SQIVND (reference sequence). Trimming cost V 6 bases and J 6 bases; bases outside gene matches: 11. Together with reference TRBV19 and TRBJ1-5, the CDR3 gives the full variable domain: DGGITQSPKYLFRKEGQNVTLSCEQNLNHDAMYWYRQDPGQGLRLIYYSQIVNDFQKGDIAEGYSVSREKKESFPLTVTSAQKNPTAFYLCASSRGARIFQPQHFGDGTRLSIL.

The gene calls are TRBV7-9 and TRBJ2-1; 7 bases fit TRBD1. Germline CDR1 and CDR2: SEHNR and FQNEAQ (reference sequence). J was trimmed by 5 bases and V by 5 bases; bases with no gene match: 6. The CDR3 is 14 residues long. The CDR3 loop reads CASSVLTGNNEQFF. Written as DNA, the CDR3 is TGTGCCAGCAGCGTATTGACAGGGAACAATGAGCAGTTCTTC.

This chain uses TRBV28 with TRBJ1-4; possibly TRBD1 for D (6 bases). Per germline, CDR1 MDHEN and CDR2 SYDVKM. The CDR3 extends over 15 amino acids. Trimming cost V 6 bases and J 3 bases, with 14 bases left between them. Here the CDR3 DNA reads TGTGCCAGCAGCCCATCAGGGGCAGCTAATGAAAAACTGTTTTTT. Protein sequence: CASSPSGAANEKLFF. The variable domain in full, completed from reference TRBV28 and TRBJ1-4, reads DVKVTQSSRYLVKRTGEKVFLECVQDMDHENMFWYRQDPGLGLRLIYFSYDVKMKEKGDIPEGYSVSREKKERFSLILESASTNQTSMYLCASSPSGAANEKLFFGSGTQLSVL.

This chain connects TRBV9 to TRBJ2-5, with no clear D. Germline CDR1 is SGDLS and CDR2 is YYNGEE. V gave up 2 bases and J gave up 5 bases, with 10 bases separating them. This CDR3 has 13 amino acids. The chain's CDR3 is CASSVEERETQYF. In DNA, the CDR3 is TGTGCCAGCAGCGTGGAAGAGAGGGAGACCCAGTACTTC.

Comment on this clone: The junction departs from the called germline gene at one end, perhaps through a read error. The V gene is TRBV7-9, the J gene TRBJ1-2; D possibly corresponds to TRBD1 (6 bases). The CDR3 is made up of 15 amino acids. Looked up from germline, CDR1 is SEHNR and CDR2 is FQNEAQ (reference sequence). The CDR3 nucleotides read TGTTCCAGCAGCCAAGACAGGCCGCTAGGAAATGGCTACACCTTC. Encoded protein: CSSSQDRPLGNGYTF. Filled out from reference TRBV7-9 and TRBJ1-2, the complete variable domain reads DTGVSQNPRHKITKRGQNVTFRCDPISEHNRLYWYRQTLGQGPEFLTYFQNEAQLEKSRLLSDRFSAERPKGSFSTLEIQRTEQGDSAMYLCSSSQDRPLGNGYTFGSGTRLTVV.

This sequence joins TRBV5-4 and TRBJ2-5; D is perhaps TRBD2 (5 bases). This CDR3 spans 14 amino acids. Germline V gene lookup returns CDR1 SGHNT and CDR2 YYREEE (reference sequence). Trimming shortened V by 2 bases and J by 3 bases, and 11 bases separated the two germline ends. The CDR3 bases are TGTGCCAGCAGCTTTTTACGGGGAGAAGAGACCCAGTACTTC. Its protein product is CASSFLRGEETQYF.

This clone showed up just a few times. The chain employs TRBV4-2 and TRBJ2-1; perhaps TRBD2 as D (6 bases). The CDR3 extends over 14 amino acids. V was pared by 4 bases and J by 7 bases, with 14 bases between. Germline V lookup: CDR1 LGHNA, CDR2 YNFKEQ. CDR3 nucleotides: TGTGCCAGCAGCCTCTCCGGGACTTTTAATGAGCAGTTCTTC. Amino acids: CASSLSGTFNEQFF.

The rearrangement uses TRBV7-9 and TRBJ2-1, with 13 positions matching TRBD2. CDR1 and CDR2 from the germline V gene are SEHNR and FQNEAQ (reference sequence). The junction had 9 bases not matched to a gene; V was cut back by 2 bases and J by 5 bases. The CDR3 consists of 18 residues. The CDR3 here is CASSLKPGLAGLHNEQFF. In nucleotides, the CDR3 is TGTGCCAGCAGCTTAAAGCCGGGACTAGCGGGGCTCCACAATGAGCAGTTCTTC.

The V and J genes are TRBV2 and TRBJ2-4, with 9 bases identical to TRBD2. The CDR3 spans 12 residues. Looked up from germline, CDR1 is SNHLY and CDR2 is FYNNEI. The junction had 8 bases not matched to a gene; V was cut back by 5 bases and J by 15 bases. CDR3 amino acids: CASSPLAGEWYF. The CDR3 DNA follows: TGTGCCAGCAGTCCTTTAGCGGGAGAGTGGTACTTC.

The V gene is TRBV5-4, the J gene TRBJ2-3, with no clear D. Germline CDR1 SGHNT, CDR2 YYREEE (reference sequence). Trimming stripped 3 bases from V and 0 bases from J, with 8 bases between. The CDR3 is made up of 14 amino acids. CDR3 sequence: CASSSAVSTDTQYF. In nucleotides, the CDR3 is TGTGCCAGCAGCTCGGCGGTAAGCACAGATACGCAGTATTTT.

This chain joins TRBV11-2 and TRBJ2-1, with unresolved D. The CDR3 consists of 16 residues. V lost 3 bases to trimming and J lost 6 bases, with 18 bases between them. CDR1 is SGHAT, CDR2 FQNNGV, per germline. CDR3: CASSFNTPSVLNEQFF. In DNA, the CDR3 is TGTGCCAGCAGCTTCAACACCCCAAGCGTTCTCAATGAGCAGTTCTTC.

V is TRBV18 and J is TRBJ1-5, with D perhaps matching TRBD1 (6 bases). The V end lost 9 bases, the J end lost 0 bases, and 9 bases lay between the germline ends. In germline, CDR1 is KGHSH, CDR2 LQKENI. The CDR3 runs 13 residues. The CDR3 sequence is CASRQDSNQPQHF. In DNA, the CDR3 is TGTGCCAGTCGACAGGATAGCAATCAGCCCCAGCATTTT.

A single count supports this clone. The chain employs TRBV7-6 and TRBJ2-3; D is possibly TRBD2 (5 bases). The CDR3 covers 18 residues. Trimming left V 5 bases short and J 0 bases short, with 21 bases between. Germline V lookup: CDR1 SGHVS, CDR2 FNYEAQ. CDR3 nucleotide sequence: TGTGCCAGCAGCCCCATACCTCCCGGAGCGGCTAGCACAGATACGCAGTATTTT. Amino acid sequence: CASSPIPPGAASTDTQYF. Supplemented by reference TRBV7-6 and TRBJ2-3, the full variable domain reads GAGVSQSPRYKVTKRGQDVALRCDPISGHVSLYWYRQALGQGPEFLTYFNYEAQQDKSGLPNDRFSAERPEGSISTLTIQRTEQRDSAMYRCASSPIPPGAASTDTQYFGPGTRLTVL.

V gene TRBV6-1 combines with J gene TRBJ1-5, with D uncertain. Germline lookup yields CDR1 MNHNS and CDR2 SASEGT. V was pared by 7 bases and J by 4 bases, with 11 bases between. This CDR3 has 13 residues. The CDR3, as DNA: TGTGCCAGCACACTATGGAGGAATCAGCCCCAGCATTTT. Amino acid sequence: CASTLWRNQPQHF.

The chain combines TRBV19 with TRBJ2-2; D possibly corresponds to TRBD1 (5 bases). Trimming cost V 6 bases and J 7 bases, with 15 bases left between them. The CDR3 consists of 14 residues. Looked up from germline, CDR1 is LNHDA and CDR2 is SQIVND (reference sequence). CDR3 sequence: CASSPNRGDGELFF. In DNA form, the CDR3 reads TGTGCCAGTAGCCCGAATAGGGGTGACGGGGAGCTGTTTTTT.

The chain combines TRBV5-1 with TRBJ1-2; maybe TRBD1 (5 bases). V was cut by 4 bases and J by 4 bases, with 20 bases left in between. CDR1 and CDR2 (germline): SGHRS, YFSETQ. The length of the CDR3 is 16 residues. The CDR3 DNA follows: TGCGCCAGCAGCCACGCCCGGGACGGAGGGATCTATGGCTACACCTTC. This encodes CASSHARDGGIYGYTF.

The chain links TRBV29-1 to TRBJ2-1, with 16 bases fitting TRBD2. This CDR3 is built from 17 residues. Unmatched junction bases numbered 10, after V lost 1 base and J lost 10 bases. CDR1 is SQVTM, CDR2 ANQGSEA, per germline. CDR3 bases: TGCAGCGTTGAAGCCCCGATGGGACTAGCGGGAGGGAGCGAGCAGTTCTTC. Its translation: CSVEAPMGLAGGSEQFF.

The rearrangement joins TRBV2 to TRBJ2-1, with D possibly TRBD2 on 5 matching bases. Germline V gene sequence: CDR1 SNHLY, CDR2 FYNNEI. Trimming shortened V by 9 bases and J by 4 bases, and 16 bases separated the two germline ends. The CDR3 is 14 residues long. The CDR3 DNA reads TGTGCCAGACAAAAACCGGAGGCTTACAATGAGCAGTTCTTC. Amino acids: CARQKPEAYNEQFF.

V usage is TRBV14 and J usage is TRBJ1-1; D not resolved. The V gene lost 0 bases and the J gene lost 1 base, with 3 bases spanning the gap. The CDR3 loop spans 13 amino acids. From germline, CDR1 is SGHDN and CDR2 FVKESK. In nucleotides, the CDR3 is TGTGCCAGCAGCCAAGACCAGAACACTGAAGCTTTCTTT. Its protein is CASSQDQNTEAFF. Combining the CDR3 with reference TRBV14 and TRBJ1-1 gives the whole variable domain EAGVTQFPSHSVIEKGQTVTLRCDPISGHDNLYWYRRVMGKEIKFLLHFVKESKQDESGMPNNRFLAERTGGTYSTLKVQPAELEDSGVYFCASSQDQNTEAFFGQGTRLTVV.

V usage is TRBV5-1 and J usage is TRBJ2-3; TRBD1 aligns across 7 bases. CDR3 size: 14 residues. In germline, CDR1 is SGHRS, CDR2 YFSETQ. J lost 2 bases, V lost 4 bases, and 4 bases had no gene match. The CDR3 spells CASSGGQNTDTQYF. As DNA, the CDR3 is TGCGCCAGCAGCGGGGGACAGAACACAGATACGCAGTATTTT.

The chain joins TRBV7-7 to TRBJ2-1, with no clear D. Trimming cost V 1 base and J 6 bases, with 7 bases left between them. From germline, CDR1 is SSHAT and CDR2 FNYEAQ (reference sequence). The CDR3 extends over 13 amino acids. The chain's CDR3 is CASSLEVGNEQFF. CDR3 DNA: TGTGCCAGCAGCTTAGAAGTCGGCAATGAGCAGTTCTTC.